These 16 T cell receptor beta chains were all obtained from the same sample, sequenced in a study of T cell responses to AZD1222 COVID-19 vaccine. Generated by immunoSEQ multiplex PCR, the TCRdb table keeps only in-frame clones and is missing some. The sample records roughly 150,000 clones, 80% to 90% being singletons. The sequenced sample was peripheral blood, obtained on day 0 of AZD1222 vaccination. These receptors were taken from an adult in good health.

The gene calls are TRBV2 and TRBJ1-2; D is uncertain. V lost 5 bases and J 8 bases, leaving 9 bases between the germline ends. The CDR3 sequence is 11 residues long. The germline CDR1 and CDR2 sequences are SNHLY and FYNNEI. The CDR3 sequence: CASSRVQGYTF. CDR3 sequence (DNA): TGTGCCAGCAGTCGGGTTCAGGGCTACACCTTC.

The V call is TRBV15, the J call TRBJ1-1; 9 bases fit TRBD1. The junction had 5 bases not matched to a gene; V was cut back by 2 bases and J by 4 bases. Germline V lookup: CDR1 LNHNV, CDR2 YYDKDF (reference sequence). This CDR3 region has 15 residues. The DNA for the CDR3 is TGTGCCACCAGCAGACGTGGGACAGGGAGCACTGAAGCTTTCTTT. Translating it yields CATSRRGTGSTEAFF.

This clone was picked up one time. The chain links TRBV3-1 (or the pseudogene TRBV3-2) to TRBJ2-3; D call uncertain. CDR1 is LGHDT, CDR2 YNNKEL, per germline (reference sequence). Trimming cost V 0 bases and J 4 bases, with 29 bases left between them. This CDR3 has 21 residues. For the CDR3, the DNA is TGTGCCAGCAGCCAAGATCCCCCCCCCGATGGTGCCTCACATGGCGCAGATACGCAGTATTTT. The encoded protein is CASSQDPPPDGASHGADTQYF.

The chain combines TRBV2 with TRBJ2-5; 8 bases agree with TRBD2. J lost 4 bases, V lost 5 bases, and 9 bases had no gene match. The CDR3 totals 15 residues. CDR1 and CDR2 from the germline V gene are SNHLY and FYNNEI. The CDR3 nucleotides read TGTGCCAGCAGTCTTCGAGCGGGAGTAGGAGAGACCCAGTACTTC. As protein: CASSLRAGVGETQYF.

The genes are TRBV6-1 and TRBJ2-7; D perhaps matches TRBD1 (7 bases). In germline, CDR1 is MNHNS, CDR2 SASEGT. V lost 6 bases and J lost 2, with 17 bases in between. The CDR3 spans 15 residues. The DNA for the CDR3 is TGTGCCAGCAGCACACCAGGGGGGCCCACCTACGAGCAGTACTTC. Protein product: CASSTPGGPTYEQYF.

V gene TRBV5-4 combines with J gene TRBJ2-7, with D possibly being TRBD1 or TRBD2 (5 bases each). Germline CDR1 reads SGHNT; CDR2 reads YYREEE (reference sequence). V lost 5 bases and J lost 2, with 14 bases in between. This CDR3 has 14 residues. The CDR3 loop reads CASSVRDPTYEQYF. The DNA of the CDR3 is TGTGCCAGCAGTGTCAGGGACCCAACCTACGAGCAGTACTTC.

The genes are TRBV7-8 and TRBJ1-2; possibly TRBD1 for D (5 bases). The germline CDR1 and CDR2 sequences are SGHVS and FQNEAQ. This CDR3 is built from 13 residues. Trimming cost V 5 bases and J 7 bases, with 14 bases left between them. The CDR3 spells CASSTNLGGGYTF. The CDR3 DNA sequence: TGTGCCAGCAGCACTAATCTGGGGGGTGGCTACACCTTC.

The chain joins TRBV3-1 (or the pseudogene TRBV3-2) to TRBJ1-5; D gene unclear. The germline V and J ends were trimmed by 4 bases and 3 bases, with 10 bases remaining between them. This CDR3 contains 14 residues. Germline V gives CDR1 LGHDT, CDR2 YNNKEL (reference sequence). This chain's CDR3 is CASSLSPPNQPQHF. CDR3 nucleotides: TGTGCCAGCAGCCTGTCACCCCCCAATCAGCCCCAGCATTTT.

The CDR3: CASSLRLGGETQYF. CDR3 sequence (DNA): TGTGCCAGCAGTTTAAGACTAGGCGGAGAGACCCAGTACTTC. The chain couples TRBV27 to TRBJ2-5; possible D gene TRBD2, 6 bases. The CDR3 is 14 residues long. The V gene's germline CDR1 is MNHEY and CDR2 SMNVEV (reference sequence). V lost 2 bases to trimming and J lost 4 bases, with 11 bases between them.

In the case of this clone: Other DNA sequences in this specimen translate into the identical CDR3. The chain joins TRBV28 to TRBJ2-2, with a tentative D call TRBD2 (7 bases). Germline CDR1 and CDR2: MDHEN and SYDVKM. There are 15 residues in the CDR3. With 3 bases removed from V and 0 bases from J, the gap between germline ends came to 8 bases. In DNA form, the CDR3 reads TGTGCCAGCAGTTTGGGGGGGCCGAACACCGGGGAGCTGTTTTTT. Translation: CASSLGGPNTGELFF.

The chain carries TRBV5-1 and TRBJ2-3; TRBD2 matches 7 bases. V dropped 5 bases and J dropped 6; count of bases not matched to a gene: 12. The CDR3 loop spans 15 amino acids. From germline, CDR1 is SGHRS and CDR2 YFSETQ. CDR3 bases: TGCGCCAGCAGTCGAGCGGGAAGCCCAGAGGATACGCAGTATTTT. It codes for CASSRAGSPEDTQYF.

As to this clone: The junction differs from germline at one of its ends, possibly a read error. This chain uses TRBV7-9 with TRBJ2-7; 10 bases map to TRBD2. The CDR3 length is 16 residues. Germline assignment: CDR1 SEHNR and CDR2 FQNEAQ (reference sequence). CDR3 sequence: CASSVALAGHKGEQYF. DNA for the CDR3: TGTGCCAGCAGCGTAGCACTAGCGGGACATAAAGGCGAGCAGTACTTC.

The genes are TRBV9 and TRBJ2-7; TRBD1 matches at 7 bases. Losses at the gene ends were 4 bases for V and 1 base for J; bases not matched to a gene: 11. The germline CDR1 and CDR2 sequences are SGDLS and YYNGEE. This CDR3 has 16 residues. The CDR3 is CASSSPSEGASYEQYF. DNA for the CDR3: TGTGCCAGCAGCTCCCCCTCCGAGGGGGCTTCCTACGAGCAGTACTTC. The full variable domain, completed using reference TRBV9 and TRBJ2-7, is DSGVTQTPKHLITATGQRVTLRCSPRSGDLSVYWYQQSLDQGLQFLIQYYNGEERAKGNILERFSAQQFPDLHSELNLSSLELGDSALYFCASSSPSEGASYEQYFGPGTRLTVT.

This rearrangement joins TRBV19 to TRBJ1-2; 8 nucleotides line up with TRBD1. CDR3 length equals 14 residues. Germline CDR1 reads LNHDA; CDR2 reads SQIVND (reference sequence). After removal of 7 bases from V and 4 bases from J, the junction contained 8 bases not matched to a gene. In nucleotides, the CDR3 is TGTGCCAGTATCTCAGGGGGCTCAGGCTATGGCTACACCTTC. Protein sequence: CASISGGSGYGYTF.

The CDR3 DNA is TGTGCCACCAGTGATCCCGGACGAGAGGGAGATACGCAGTATTTT. It encodes CATSDPGREGDTQYF. V is TRBV24-1 and J is TRBJ2-3, with D possibly being TRBD2 (5 bases). Germline V gene sequence: CDR1 KGHDR, CDR2 SFDVKD. V was pared by 3 bases and J by 5 bases, with 14 bases between. This CDR3 is 15 amino acids long.

The chain is built from TRBV9 and TRBJ2-5; TRBD2 matches 8 bases. The CDR3 contains 16 residues. Germline CDR1 reads SGDLS; CDR2 reads YYNGEE. J was trimmed by 2 bases and V by 0 bases; bases with no gene match: 6. The CDR3 DNA reads as TGTGCCAGCAGCGTAGCTCCGGCTAGCGGGCAAGAGACCCAGTACTTC. Encoded protein: CASSVAPASGQETQYF. Using reference TRBV9 and TRBJ2-5 for the parts outside the CDR3, the full variable domain is DSGVTQTPKHLITATGQRVTLRCSPRSGDLSVYWYQQSLDQGLQFLIQYYNGEERAKGNILERFSAQQFPDLHSELNLSSLELGDSALYFCASSVAPASGQETQYFGPGTRLLVL.